Sequencing of this T cell receptor (beta chain) was carried out in a study of beta chain features in type 1 diabetes. Every bit of the isolated RNA underwent reverse transcription, so sequencing read expressed TCRB transcripts. Produced via immunoSEQ multiplex PCR; TCRdb's table is partial and in-frame only. The table lists hundreds of thousands of clones, about a sixth of them singletons. Purities over 98% were achieved in all sorted populations. General study findings and limits: Patients showed naive, central memory and Treg TCRB repertoires that appeared more similar than those of healthy donors.

This CDR3 spans 12 amino acids. Trimming shortened V by 4 bases and J by 6 bases, and 10 bases separated the two germline ends. The V gene's germline CDR1 is ENHRY and CDR2 SYGVKD. With respect to this clone: As yet, its antigen is unknown.

The sequenced material came from naive CD4+ T cells from blood. The sequence was collected from a woman between 18 and 29 years old in good health. This sequence joins TRBV10-3 and TRBJ2-7; D unresolved. The CDR3 sequence: CAISGNEVEQYF. Written as DNA, the CDR3 is TGTGCCATCAGTGGTAATGAGGTCGAGCAGTACTTC.